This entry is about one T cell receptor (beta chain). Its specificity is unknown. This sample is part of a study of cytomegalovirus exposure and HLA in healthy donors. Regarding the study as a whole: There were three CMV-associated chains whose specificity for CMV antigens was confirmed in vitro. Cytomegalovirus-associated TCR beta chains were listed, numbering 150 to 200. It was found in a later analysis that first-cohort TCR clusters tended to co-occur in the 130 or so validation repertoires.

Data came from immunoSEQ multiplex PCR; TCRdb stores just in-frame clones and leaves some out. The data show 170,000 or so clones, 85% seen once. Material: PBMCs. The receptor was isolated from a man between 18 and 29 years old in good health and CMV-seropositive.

The CDR3 reads CSVEGLAPSTDTQYF. CDR3 nucleotides: TGCAGCGTTGAAGGGCTAGCCCCTAGCACAGATACGCAGTATTTT. The J gene is TRBJ2-3, the V gene TRBV29-1; weak D call: TRBD2 (5 bases). The CDR3 length is 15 residues. CDR1 SQVTM and CDR2 ANQGSEA come from the germline V gene. V lost 1 base, J lost 0 bases, and 11 bases lay in between.